The 5 T cell receptor beta chains reported below all come from one sample, sequenced in a study of cytomegalovirus exposure and HLA in healthy donors. Researchers ran the PCR with 60 Vbeta and 13 Jbeta primers. Data came from immunoSEQ multiplex PCR; TCRdb stores just in-frame clones and leaves some out. Among roughly 140,000 clones listed, roughly 80% were seen once. The specimen was PBMCs. These receptors all stem from a middle-aged woman in good health and CMV-seropositive.

In this sample, this clone turned up a few times. The V gene is TRBV6-6, the J gene TRBJ1-3, with D tentatively TRBD1 (5 bases). V gave up 2 bases and J gave up 4 bases, with 12 bases separating them. The CDR3 is 15 residues long. From germline, CDR1 is MNHNY and CDR2 SVGAGI (reference sequence). Here the CDR3 reads CASSYPTAWGNTIYF. CDR3 DNA sequence: TGTGCCAGCAGTTACCCGACAGCCTGGGGAAACACCATATATTTT.

In the case of this clone: One end of the junction is discordant with germline, which a read error may explain. The rearrangement joins TRBV4-3 to TRBJ1-1; 8 bases map to TRBD1. The CDR3 consists of 14 residues. The V gene's germline CDR1 is LGHNA and CDR2 YSLEER. CDR3 residues: CASSQEQARQGMLF. The CDR3 coding sequence is TGCGCCAGCAGCCAAGAACAGGCGAGACAGGGGATGCTCTTT.

This clone turned up a few times. The rearrangement links TRBV28 to TRBJ1-2, with 11 bases identical to TRBD1. Germline lookup yields CDR1 MDHEN and CDR2 SYDVKM. This CDR3 is 17 amino acids long. The V segment lost 2 bases and the J segment 4 bases; nucleotides outside the gene matches: 9. In DNA, the CDR3 is TGTGCCAGCAGTTTAGCCCCCGGGACAGGGGGGGTCTATGGCTACACCTTC. This translates into CASSLAPGTGGVYGYTF.

There are a few counts of this clone. The J gene is TRBJ2-7, the V gene TRBV11-2, with D maybe TRBD1 (6 bases). V was clipped by 4 bases and J by 3 bases, with 10 bases between them. Germline V gene lookup returns CDR1 SGHAT and CDR2 FQNNGV. The CDR3 is made up of 13 amino acids. CDR3: CASSSATGYEQYF. The CDR3 nucleotides are TGTGCCAGCAGCTCCGCGACAGGCTACGAGCAGTACTTC.

The chain carries TRBV29-1 and TRBJ1-2; the match to TRBD1 covers 7 bases. CDR3 size: 14 residues. V lost 1 base to trimming and J lost 3 bases; unmatched junction nucleotides: 5. Germline assignment: CDR1 SQVTM and CDR2 ANQGSEA. The CDR3 protein is CSVEGRGGYYGYTF. Written as DNA, the CDR3 is TGCAGCGTTGAAGGGAGAGGGGGCTACTATGGCTACACCTTC.